The 18 T cell receptor beta chains below all came from one sample that was sequenced in a study of shared clonotypes between healthy human individuals. Method: immunoSEQ multiplex PCR; TCRdb's copy keeps in-frame clones and lacks some. The sample lists 1,400,000 or so clones; roughly 98.5% were seen once. The specimen was naive CD4+ T cells sorted from blood. Subset of the sample: CD45RA+ positively selected. The receptor set was obtained from a man aged 25-45 years in good health.

V gene TRBV9 combines with J gene TRBJ1-1; D gene unclear. The germline CDR1 and CDR2 sequences are SGDLS and YYNGEE. The CDR3 length is 14 residues. V lost 0 bases, J lost 4 bases, and 10 bases lay in between. The CDR3 region has the DNA TGTGCCAGCAGCGTAGGGCCTCTAGTCACTGAAGCTTTCTTT. Its translation is CASSVGPLVTEAFF. Full variable domain (outside the CDR3, taken from reference TRBV9 and TRBJ1-1): DSGVTQTPKHLITATGQRVTLRCSPRSGDLSVYWYQQSLDQGLQFLIQYYNGEERAKGNILERFSAQQFPDLHSELNLSSLELGDSALYFCASSVGPLVTEAFFGQGTRLTVV.

CDR3 in DNA: TGCGCCAGCAGCCCTACTCGGGGGGGGATAGCGATCTACGAGCAGTACTTC. Its translation is CASSPTRGGIAIYEQYF. The genes are TRBV4-3 and TRBJ2-7, with TRBD2 matching 8 bases. CDR1 is LGHNA, CDR2 YSLEER, per germline. Losses at the gene ends were 4 bases for V and 3 bases for J; bases not matched to a gene: 14. The CDR3 extends over 17 amino acids.

The CDR3 region is CASSIRQGPYNEQFF. The CDR3 DNA sequence: TGTGCCAGTAGTATCAGGCAGGGACCCTACAATGAGCAGTTCTTC. The chain combines TRBV19 with TRBJ2-1; D possibly matches TRBD1 or TRBD2 (5 bases each). CDR1 LNHDA and CDR2 SQIVND come from the germline V gene (reference sequence). V lost 3 bases and J 2 bases, leaving 11 bases between the germline ends. The CDR3 covers 15 residues.

The V and J genes are TRBV15 and TRBJ2-3; D remains unclear. Germline V gives CDR1 LNHNV, CDR2 YYDKDF (reference sequence). The CDR3 length is 13 residues. V was pared by 0 bases and J by 4 bases, with 5 bases between. As DNA, the CDR3 is TGTGCCACCAGCAGAGATCGAGCAGATACGCAGTATTTT. Its translation: CATSRDRADTQYF.

The chain joins TRBV10-2 to TRBJ1-1, with D perhaps matching TRBD1 (5 bases). This CDR3 region has 14 residues. Germline CDR1 WSHSY, CDR2 SAAADI. V lost 2 bases to trimming and J lost 6 bases, with 13 bases between them. CDR3 sequence: CASSEPGRNPEAFF. The CDR3, as DNA: TGCGCCAGCAGTGAGCCGGGACGAAATCCTGAAGCTTTCTTT.

The rearrangement joins TRBV27 to TRBJ2-7, with 7 bases fitting TRBD1. CDR1 is MNHEY, CDR2 SMNVEV, per germline (reference sequence). This CDR3 is built from 15 residues. V dropped 6 bases and J dropped 2; count of bases not matched to a gene: 10. The CDR3 bases are TGTGCCAGCAGCGACCCCGGGACAGCTACCTACGAGCAGTACTTC. Protein: CASSDPGTATYEQYF.

This clone occurred once. The V gene is TRBV30, the J gene TRBJ2-5; TRBD2 matches at 11 bases. The V segment lost 6 bases and the J segment 5 bases; nucleotides outside the gene matches: 5. This CDR3 has 13 residues. CDR1 is GTSNPN and CDR2 is SVGIG in the germline V gene (reference sequence). CDR3 region: CACTGLAEETQYF. In DNA, the CDR3 is TGTGCCTGCACGGGACTAGCGGAGGAGACCCAGTACTTC.

V gene TRBV7-2 combines with J gene TRBJ2-7, with 10 bases identical to TRBD2. CDR1 is SGHTA, CDR2 FQGNSA, per germline. J lost 6 bases, V lost 4 bases, and 9 bases had no gene match. This CDR3 spans 15 amino acids. DNA for the CDR3: TGTGCCAGCAGCTCCCACCTAGCGGGAGATGCCGAGCAGTACTTC. It translates to CASSSHLAGDAEQYF.

The chain carries TRBV5-1 and TRBJ2-2; 15 bases are shared with TRBD2. The CDR3 runs to 18 residues. V gave up 3 bases and J gave up 0 bases; unmatched junction bases: 3. The germline CDR1 and CDR2 sequences are SGHRS and YFSETQ. The CDR3 DNA follows: TGCGCCAGCAGCTCGGGACTAGCGGGAGGAACGAACACCGGGGAGCTGTTTTTT. Translating gives CASSSGLAGGTNTGELFF. The entire variable domain, with the rest obtained from reference TRBV5-1 and TRBJ2-2, is as follows: KAGVTQTPRYLIKTRGQQVTLSCSPISGHRSVSWYQQTPGQGLQFLFEYFSETQRNKGNFPGRFSGRQFSNSRSEMNVSTLELGDSALYLCASSSGLAGGTNTGELFFGEGSRLTVL.

The V gene is TRBV30, the J gene TRBJ1-1, with TRBD1 matching over 8 bases. The CDR3 length is 12 residues. The germline V gene has CDR1 GTSNPN and CDR2 SVGIG (reference sequence). V lost 1 base and J lost 11; bases outside the gene matches: 6. The CDR3, as DNA: TGTGCCTGGAGTGGCCTAACAGGGGGTGCTTTCTTT. Amino acid sequence: CAWSGLTGGAFF.

The V call is TRBV28, the J call TRBJ2-3; TRBD1 might be the D (5 bases). CDR3 length equals 13 residues. Germline V gives CDR1 MDHEN, CDR2 SYDVKM. Trimming pared 6 bases from V and 0 bases from J, leaving 7 bases between. In DNA form, the CDR3 reads TGTGCCAGCAGCAGGGTTAGCACAGATACGCAGTATTTT. Translating gives CASSRVSTDTQYF.

J is TRBJ2-3 and V is TRBV19, with TRBD2 identical over 13 bases. With V trimmed by 6 bases and J by 4 bases, 7 bases remained unmatched. This CDR3 contains 16 residues. Looked up from germline, CDR1 is LNHDA and CDR2 is SQIVND (reference sequence). CDR3 loop: CASSGRLAGGSDTQYF. CDR3 coding DNA: TGTGCCAGTAGCGGGAGACTAGCGGGAGGCTCAGATACGCAGTATTTT.

About this clone: The sample holds other DNA sequences that translate to the same CDR3. The gene calls are TRBV30 and TRBJ2-7, with D hard to call. Germline-derived CDR1 and CDR2 are GTSNPN and SVGIG (reference sequence). V lost 2 bases and J lost 2, with 4 bases in between. The CDR3 length is 11 residues. DNA of the CDR3: TGTGCCTGGAGTCTCGCCTACGAGCAGTACTTC. This sequence encodes CAWSLAYEQYF.

The J gene is TRBJ1-5, the V gene TRBV19, with D uncertain. The CDR3 is 16 residues long. Trimming removed 4 bases at V and 9 bases at J, with 22 bases between. Germline V gene lookup returns CDR1 LNHDA and CDR2 SQIVND (reference sequence). The chain's CDR3 is CASSTYREVGVLPQHF. CDR3 DNA sequence: TGTGCCAGTAGTACCTACCGGGAGGTGGGAGTTTTGCCCCAGCATTTT.

This clone appeared a single time. The CDR3 nucleotides read TGTGCCAGCACGCTAGCGGGAACCTACGAGCAGTACTTC. Translated, it gives CASTLAGTYEQYF. This sequence joins TRBV25-1 and TRBJ2-7; 9 positions match TRBD2. Losses at the gene ends were 7 bases for V and 2 bases for J; bases not matched to a gene: 3. CDR3 length: 13 amino acids. In germline, CDR1 is MGHDK, CDR2 SYGVNS.

The rearrangement joins TRBV5-1 to TRBJ2-3; 9 bases line up with TRBD2. V was pared by 4 bases and J by 3 bases, with 18 bases of the junction left unmatched. The CDR3 totals 19 residues. Germline values: CDR1 SGHRS, CDR2 YFSETQ. CDR3 amino acids: CASSTGLASQLEMTDTQYF. The CDR3 DNA sequence: TGCGCCAGCAGCACCGGACTAGCGTCACAACTCGAAATGACAGATACGCAGTATTTT.

V gene TRBV5-6 combines with J gene TRBJ1-5; TRBD1 is a possible D gene (6 bases). The CDR3 loop spans 15 amino acids. V lost 6 bases and J lost 0, with 13 bases in between. CDR1 is SGHDT, CDR2 YYEEEE, per germline. The CDR3 nucleotides read TGTGCCAGCAACCGAGGGGGGTATAGCAATCAGCCCCAGCATTTT. Translating it yields CASNRGGYSNQPQHF.

V and J are TRBV29-1 and TRBJ2-5; 8 bases line up with TRBD1. The V gene end was trimmed by 0 bases and the J gene end by 1 base; junction bases not matched to a gene: 7. CDR1 and CDR2 from the germline V gene are SQVTM and ANQGSEA. The CDR3 runs to 16 residues. The CDR3 DNA follows: TGCAGCGTTGAAGATTGGCAGGGGGCCTTCCAAGAGACCCAGTACTTC. Translation gives CSVEDWQGAFQETQYF.